This T cell receptor beta chain was recorded in a study of post-analysis software for immune sequencing data. Turning to the study itself: Included among the disease courses, which were recorded for the cohort, were relapsing-remitting, secondary progressive and progressive-relapsing multiple sclerosis. Study-wide findings and caveats: The five TRBV segments detected at higher frequency in patients than in controls included TRBV5-6, TRBV5-1 and TRBV20-1. When compared against controls, multiple sclerosis patients showed significantly lower normalized Chao1 diversity. Those samples that were prepared in the same batch co-clustered strongly by F measure.

Concerning this clonotype itself: Its antigen is undetermined.

This CDR3 is built from 12 residues. The germline gives CDR1 MNHEY, CDR2 SVGAGI. The V and J ends lost 8 bases and 6 bases, in that order; junction bases with no gene match: 5. Prepared TCR beta cDNA libraries contained unique molecular identifiers. About 500,000 cDNA molecules came from approximately 1 to 10 million T cells. MiXCR was run by TCRdb on the PCR reads, yielding one entry per CDR3 protein. The data hold a few hundred thousand distinct CDR3 sequences, with 34% observed a single time. The source material was blood. The chain employs TRBV6-5 and TRBJ1-1; 8 nucleotides agree with TRBD1. The sequence was collected from a girl aged 2-17 years with multiple sclerosis. The CDR3 nucleotides read TGTGCCAGCCGACAGGGGAGGGCTGAAGCTTTCTTT. Its translation is CASRQGRAEAFF.